This entry lists 11 T cell receptor beta chains sequenced from one sample in a study of blood T cells in healthy people across ages. Sample-barcoded 5' priming and a J-beta primer mix drove a second PCR of 7 to 11 cycles. TCRdb called the 5' RACE reads again in MiXCR, with one record for every CDR3 protein. This table has around 1.1 million distinct CDR3 sequences, roughly two fifths appearing once. Sample: blood. Every receptor here comes from a young man in good health.

This clonotype was observed a few times. The chain joins TRBV2 to TRBJ1-2; D is possibly TRBD1 (6 bases). This CDR3 is built from 13 residues. V gave up 2 bases and J gave up 8 bases, with 12 bases separating them. Germline V gene lookup returns CDR1 SNHLY and CDR2 FYNNEI. This chain's CDR3 is CASSEQGRGGYTF. The CDR3 DNA follows: TGTGCCAGCAGTGAACAGGGGCGGGGCGGCTACACCTTC.

The sample holds many counts of this clonotype. V and J are TRBV2 and TRBJ2-1; D gene unclear. V lost 1 base to trimming and J lost 2 bases, with 9 bases between them. CDR3 length: 15 amino acids. CDR1 is SNHLY and CDR2 is FYNNEI in the germline V gene. DNA of the CDR3: TGTGCCAGCAGTGAAGGGGTCCCCGCCTACAATGAGCAGTTCTTC. Translation gives CASSEGVPAYNEQFF.

This clonotype was recorded a few times. This rearrangement joins TRBV6-6 to TRBJ2-1; a possible D gene is TRBD1 (7 bases). This CDR3 has 14 residues. Trimming took 6 bases from V and 4 from J, leaving 13 bases between them. Germline CDR1 is MNHNY and CDR2 is SVGAGI (reference sequence). The CDR3 sequence is CASRRQGGYNEQFF. The CDR3 coding sequence is TGTGCCAGCAGGAGACAGGGAGGTTACAATGAGCAGTTCTTC.

This clonotype occurred a few times. The chain carries TRBV6-2 or TRBV6-3 and TRBJ2-3; D may be TRBD1 or TRBD2 (6 bases each). V shed 6 bases and J shed 4 bases, with 17 bases lying between them. The CDR3 is 15 residues long. Germline loops: CDR1 MNHEY, CDR2 SVGEGT. The CDR3 DNA reads TGTGCCAGCAGACTTGGGGGGCATTCTCCAGATACGCAGTATTTT. Translated, it gives CASRLGGHSPDTQYF.

Regarding this clonotype: This may be a read error: a much more frequent sequence differs by one nucleotide. The CDR3 spells CATSPGYDYTF. The CDR3, as DNA: TGTGCCACCAGCCCAGGGTATGACTACACCTTC. The chain has TRBV15 and TRBJ1-2; perhaps TRBD1 as D (5 bases). The CDR3 is made up of 11 amino acids. Germline assignment: CDR1 LNHNV and CDR2 YYDKDF (reference sequence).

The chain combines TRBV6-2 or TRBV6-3 with TRBJ2-1, with a tentative D call TRBD2 (5 bases). CDR3 size: 13 residues. The V end was cut by 5 bases, the J end by 6 bases, with 11 bases between. CDR1 is MNHEY, CDR2 SVGEGT, per germline. The CDR3, as DNA: TGTGCCAGCAGTGTGCAGGAGGCCAATGAGCAGTTCTTC. It encodes CASSVQEANEQFF.

Many counts were recorded for this clonotype. This sequence joins TRBV30 and TRBJ2-1; D perhaps matches TRBD2 (7 bases). CDR1 and CDR2 from the germline V gene are GTSNPN and SVGIG (reference sequence). This CDR3 contains 14 residues. Trimming took off 4 bases at V and 2 bases at J, with 12 bases between the two ends. The CDR3 sequence is CAWTDGGPYNEQFF. The CDR3 region has the DNA TGTGCCTGGACCGACGGGGGGCCCTACAATGAGCAGTTCTTC.

As concerns this clonotype: This may come from a read error, since a much larger clone is one base off. The chain couples TRBV28 to TRBJ2-5; D gene ambiguous. With 3 bases removed from V and 6 bases from J, the gap between germline ends came to 5 bases. The CDR3 contains 11 residues. Germline V lookup: CDR1 MDHEN, CDR2 SYDVKM. CDR3 in DNA: TGTGCCAGCAGTTTTGCGCAGACCCAGTACTTC. Translation gives CASSFAQTQYF.

In this sample, this clonotype turned up a few times. This chain links TRBV2 with TRBJ1-6, with D tentatively TRBD1 (6 bases). V dropped 6 bases and J dropped 7 bases, with 16 bases sitting between them. The CDR3 sequence is 15 residues long. Germline V gene sequence: CDR1 SNHLY, CDR2 FYNNEI. The CDR3, as DNA: TGTGCCAGCAGGGGGGACACCGGTCTAAATTCACCCCTCCACTTT. It translates to CASRGDTGLNSPLHF.

This clonotype was seen a handful of times. This chain links TRBV5-1 with TRBJ2-1; 9 nucleotides match TRBD1. The V and J ends lost 1 base and 7 bases, in that order; junction bases with no gene match: 9. CDR3 length: 16 residues. CDR1 and CDR2 (germline): SGHRS, YFSETQ. For the CDR3, the DNA is TGCGCCAGCAGCTTGTCACCGGGACAGGGAAATAATGAGCAGTTCTTC. It translates to CASSLSPGQGNNEQFF.

The rearrangement uses TRBV3-1 and TRBJ2-7; D uncertain. Trimming shortened V by 0 bases and J by 0 bases, and 9 bases separated the two germline ends. The CDR3 runs to 15 residues. Per germline, CDR1 LGHDT and CDR2 YNNKEL (reference sequence). CDR3 sequence reads: CASSQEVASSYEQYF. In DNA form, the CDR3 reads TGTGCCAGCAGCCAAGAAGTGGCAAGCTCCTACGAGCAGTACTTC.